The TCR beta chain described here comes from a study of vaccination and CD4 T cells after COVID-19. Germline assignment: CDR1 SEHNR and CDR2 FQNEAQ (reference sequence). V was trimmed by 5 bases and J by 9 bases, leaving 17 bases between them. The CDR3 consists of 15 residues. Regarding this clonotype: Its antigen is unknown.

With the Oncomine TCR Beta short-read assay, DNA from cultured CD4+ T cells was sequenced. TCRdb reprocessed the PCR reads via MiXCR and lists one record per CDR3 protein. The table has approximately 18,000 distinct CDR3 sequences, around half seen once. Treatment indicated: approximately nine-day PBMC culture with coronavirus spike peptide pools or control peptides (ViraFEST assay). The sample was CD4+ T cells from blood, cultured in vitro, taken before SARS-CoV-2 vaccination. The chain is built from TRBV7-9 and TRBJ1-6; maybe TRBD1 (6 bases). The source of this sequence is a human donor who had recovered from COVID-19. CDR3 nucleotides: TGTGCCAGCAGCGCAACAGGGTCTGGGTCTTCACCCCTCCACTTT. Its protein product is CASSATGSGSSPLHF.